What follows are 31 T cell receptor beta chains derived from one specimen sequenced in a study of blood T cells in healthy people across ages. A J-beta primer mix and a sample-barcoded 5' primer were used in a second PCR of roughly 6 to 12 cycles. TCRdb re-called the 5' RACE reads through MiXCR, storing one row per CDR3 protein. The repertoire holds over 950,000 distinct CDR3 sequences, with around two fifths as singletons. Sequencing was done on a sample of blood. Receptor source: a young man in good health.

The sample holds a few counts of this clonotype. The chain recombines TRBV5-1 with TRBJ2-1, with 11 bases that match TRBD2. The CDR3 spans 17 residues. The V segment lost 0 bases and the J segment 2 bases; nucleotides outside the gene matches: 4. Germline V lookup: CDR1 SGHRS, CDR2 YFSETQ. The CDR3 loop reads CASSLGGTSGAYNEQFF. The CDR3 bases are TGCGCCAGCAGCTTGGGGGGGACTAGCGGAGCCTACAATGAGCAGTTCTTC.

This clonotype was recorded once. Here the CDR3 DNA reads TGTGCCACCCATAAGGGACGGGAGAACACTGAAGCTTTCTTT. This codes for CATHKGRENTEAFF. The chain combines TRBV15 with TRBJ1-1, with a weak D call TRBD1 (5 bases). The CDR3 extends over 14 amino acids. Deletions cut 8 bases from V and 1 base from J, with 14 bases between. Germline-derived CDR1 and CDR2 are LNHNV and YYDKDF (reference sequence).

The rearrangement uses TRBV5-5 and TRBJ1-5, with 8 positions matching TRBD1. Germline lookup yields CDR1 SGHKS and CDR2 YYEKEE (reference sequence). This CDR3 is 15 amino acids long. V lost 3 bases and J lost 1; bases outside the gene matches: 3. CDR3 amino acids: CASSWGQASNQPQHF. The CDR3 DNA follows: TGTGCCAGCAGCTGGGGACAGGCCAGCAATCAGCCCCAGCATTTT.

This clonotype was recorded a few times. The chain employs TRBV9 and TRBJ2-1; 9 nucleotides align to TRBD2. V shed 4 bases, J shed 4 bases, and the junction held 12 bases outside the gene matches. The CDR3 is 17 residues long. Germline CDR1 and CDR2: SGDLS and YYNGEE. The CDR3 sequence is CASSSEPAGGIYNEQFF. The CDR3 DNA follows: TGTGCCAGCAGCTCCGAGCCCGCGGGGGGGATATACAATGAGCAGTTCTTC.

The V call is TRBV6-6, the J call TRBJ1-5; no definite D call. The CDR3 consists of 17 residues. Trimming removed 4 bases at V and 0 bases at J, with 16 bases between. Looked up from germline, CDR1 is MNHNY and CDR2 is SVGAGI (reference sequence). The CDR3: CASSSLGLRDSNQPQHF. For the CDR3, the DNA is TGTGCCAGCAGTTCTCTAGGGCTACGGGATAGCAATCAGCCCCAGCATTTT.

The DNA for the CDR3 is TGTGCCAGCAGCCCGAGACAGGGCGGCCTAGAAAAACTGTTTTTT. Its translation: CASSPRQGGLEKLFF. The chain carries TRBV21-1 and TRBJ1-4; no check of the table's D call, TRBD1, against the DNA was made. TRBV21-1 is listed as a pseudogene. This CDR3 contains 15 residues.

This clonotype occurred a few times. DNA for the CDR3: TGTGCCAGCAGTCATGTCAGGGTGCCTCGGGAGACCCAGTACTTC. Protein product: CASSHVRVPRETQYF. The V and J genes are TRBV6-6 and TRBJ2-7; a weak D match, TRBD1 (5 bases). The J call is doubtful: the DNA matches TRBJ2-5 better. The germline V gene encodes CDR1 MNHNY and CDR2 SVGAGI (reference sequence). The CDR3 is made up of 15 amino acids.

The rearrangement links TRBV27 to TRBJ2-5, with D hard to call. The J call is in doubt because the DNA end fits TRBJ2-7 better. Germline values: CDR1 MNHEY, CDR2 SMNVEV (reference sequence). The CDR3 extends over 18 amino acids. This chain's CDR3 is CASSLVAPGFWEQYEQYF. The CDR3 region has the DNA TGTGCCAGCAGCTTAGTAGCCCCCGGCTTTTGGGAACAGTACGAGCAGTACTTC.

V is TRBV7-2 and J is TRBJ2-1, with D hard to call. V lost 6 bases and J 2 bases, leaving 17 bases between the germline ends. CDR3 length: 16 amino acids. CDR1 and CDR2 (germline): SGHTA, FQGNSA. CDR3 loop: CASSPWIADPYNEQFF. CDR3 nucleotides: TGTGCCAGCAGTCCGTGGATAGCCGATCCCTACAATGAGCAGTTCTTC. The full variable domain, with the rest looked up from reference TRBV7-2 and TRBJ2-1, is GAGVSQSPSNKVTEKGKDVELRCDPISGHTALYWYRQSLGQGLEFLIYFQGNSAPDKSGLPSDRFSAERTGGSVSTLTIQRTQQEDSAVYLCASSPWIADPYNEQFFGPGTRLTVL.

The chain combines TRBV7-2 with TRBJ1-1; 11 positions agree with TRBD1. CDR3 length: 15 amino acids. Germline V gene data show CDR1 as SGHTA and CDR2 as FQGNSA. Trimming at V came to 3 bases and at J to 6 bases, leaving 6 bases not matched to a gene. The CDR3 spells CASSFRTGGGSEAFF. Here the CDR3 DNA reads TGTGCCAGCAGCTTCAGGACAGGGGGCGGCTCTGAAGCTTTCTTT.

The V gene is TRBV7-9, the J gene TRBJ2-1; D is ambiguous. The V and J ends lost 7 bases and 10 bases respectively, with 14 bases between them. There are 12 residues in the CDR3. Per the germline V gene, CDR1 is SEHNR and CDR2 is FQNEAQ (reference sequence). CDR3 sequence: CASNFSPWEQFF. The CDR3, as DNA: TGTGCCAGCAACTTCTCCCCATGGGAGCAGTTCTTC.

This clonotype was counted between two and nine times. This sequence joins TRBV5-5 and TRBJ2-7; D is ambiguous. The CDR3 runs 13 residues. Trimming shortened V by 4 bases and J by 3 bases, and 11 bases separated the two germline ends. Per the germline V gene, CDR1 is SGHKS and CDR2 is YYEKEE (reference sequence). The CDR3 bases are TGTGCCAGCAGCGTGGACCAAGTCTACGAGCAGTACTTC. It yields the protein CASSVDQVYEQYF.

CDR3 sequence reads: CASSPTYRGSYTF. The CDR3 DNA follows: TGTGCCAGCAGTCCTACCTACAGGGGAAGCTACACCTTC. This chain uses TRBV6-2 or TRBV6-3 with TRBJ1-2, with TRBD1 matching 7 bases. Germline lookup yields CDR1 MNHEY and CDR2 SVGEGT. Unmatched junction bases numbered 9, after V lost 5 bases and J lost 9 bases. CDR3 size: 13 residues.

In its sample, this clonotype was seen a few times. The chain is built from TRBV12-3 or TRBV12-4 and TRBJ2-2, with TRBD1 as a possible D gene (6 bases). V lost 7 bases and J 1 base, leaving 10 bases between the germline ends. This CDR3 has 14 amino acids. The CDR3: CASTLGQNTGELFF. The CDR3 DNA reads TGTGCCAGCACCCTGGGACAGAACACCGGGGAGCTGTTTTTT.

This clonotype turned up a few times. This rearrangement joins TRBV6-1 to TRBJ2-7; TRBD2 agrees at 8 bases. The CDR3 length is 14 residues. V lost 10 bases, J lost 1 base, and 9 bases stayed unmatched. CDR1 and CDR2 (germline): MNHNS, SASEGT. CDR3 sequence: CAIAGAGGSYEQYF. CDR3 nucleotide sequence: TGTGCCATCGCCGGGGCGGGGGGTTCCTACGAGCAGTACTTC.

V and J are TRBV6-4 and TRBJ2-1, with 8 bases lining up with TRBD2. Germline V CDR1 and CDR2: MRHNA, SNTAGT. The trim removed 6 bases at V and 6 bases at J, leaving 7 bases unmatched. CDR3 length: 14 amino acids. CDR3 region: CASRAGLGFNEQFF. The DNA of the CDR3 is TGTGCCAGCAGAGCGGGACTAGGGTTCAATGAGCAGTTCTTC.

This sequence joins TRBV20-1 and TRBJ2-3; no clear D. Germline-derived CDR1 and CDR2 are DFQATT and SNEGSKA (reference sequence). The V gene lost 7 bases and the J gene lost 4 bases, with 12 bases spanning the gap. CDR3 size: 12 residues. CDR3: CSVHIPPDTQYF. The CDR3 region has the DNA TGCAGTGTCCACATACCCCCAGATACGCAGTATTTT.

The CDR3 is CASSPDREGYTF. The CDR3 DNA sequence: TGTGCCAGCAGCCCGGACAGGGAGGGCTACACCTTC. The chain uses TRBV12-3 or TRBV12-4 and TRBJ1-2; TRBD1 aligns across 8 bases. Losses at the gene ends were 6 bases for V and 8 bases for J; bases not matched to a gene: 5. This CDR3 is built from 12 residues.

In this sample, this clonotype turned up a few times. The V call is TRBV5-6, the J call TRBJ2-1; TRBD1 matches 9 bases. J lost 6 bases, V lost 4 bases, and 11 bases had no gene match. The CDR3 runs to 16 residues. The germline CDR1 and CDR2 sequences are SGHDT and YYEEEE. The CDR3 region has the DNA TGTGCCAGCAGCCCCCCCCCCGGGACAGGGTCCAATGAGCAGTTCTTC. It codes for CASSPPPGTGSNEQFF. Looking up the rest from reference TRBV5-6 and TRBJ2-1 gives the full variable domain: DAGVTQSPTHLIKTRGQQVTLRCSPKSGHDTVSWYQQALGQGPQFIFQYYEEEERQRGNFPDRFSGHQFPNYSSELNVNALLLGDSALYLCASSPPPGTGSNEQFFGPGTRLTVL.

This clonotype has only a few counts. CDR3 coding DNA: TGTGCCAGCAGCCACCGCTCGGTGGGCAGTGGTGAAGCTTTCTTT. Translation: CASSHRSVGSGEAFF. This chain joins TRBV7-6 and TRBJ1-1; the D is unclear. Per the germline V gene, CDR1 is SGHVS and CDR2 is FNYEAQ. Deletions cut 5 bases from V and 7 bases from J, with 20 bases between. CDR3 length: 15 residues.

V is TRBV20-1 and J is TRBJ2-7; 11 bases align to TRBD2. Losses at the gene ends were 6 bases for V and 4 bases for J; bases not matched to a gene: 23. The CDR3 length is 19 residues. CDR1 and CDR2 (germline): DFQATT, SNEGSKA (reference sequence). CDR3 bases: TGCAGTGCCAACGGAAAATGGATCAGTGCTAGCGGGGGGATGTACGAGCAGTACTTC. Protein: CSANGKWISASGGMYEQYF.

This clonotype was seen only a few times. The CDR3 nucleotides are TGTGCCTGGAAAGGGACACCCTACGAGCAGTACTTC. This gives the protein CAWKGTPYEQYF. The V call is TRBV30, the J call TRBJ2-7; tentatively, D is TRBD1 (6 bases). Per the germline V gene, CDR1 is GTSNPN and CDR2 is SVGIG (reference sequence). The CDR3 length is 12 residues. Trimming stripped 4 bases from V and 2 bases from J, with 9 bases between.

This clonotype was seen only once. This CDR3 is CASSPIAGGPYNEQYF. The CDR3 nucleotides read TGTGCCAGCAGTCCGATAGCGGGGGGCCCATACAATGAGCAGTACTTC. The chain couples TRBV27 to TRBJ2-1; TRBD2 aligns across 10 bases. Judging by the DNA end, TRBJ2-7 fits better; the J call may be wrong. Germline V gene lookup returns CDR1 MNHEY and CDR2 SMNVEV (reference sequence). CDR3 length: 16 amino acids.

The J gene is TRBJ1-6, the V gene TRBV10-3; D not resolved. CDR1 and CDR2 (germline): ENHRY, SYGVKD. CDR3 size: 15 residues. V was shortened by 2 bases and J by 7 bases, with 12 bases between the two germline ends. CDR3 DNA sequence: TGTGCCATCAGTGAGAAAGCCAGTTCAAATTCACCCCTCCACTTT. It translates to CAISEKASSNSPLHF.

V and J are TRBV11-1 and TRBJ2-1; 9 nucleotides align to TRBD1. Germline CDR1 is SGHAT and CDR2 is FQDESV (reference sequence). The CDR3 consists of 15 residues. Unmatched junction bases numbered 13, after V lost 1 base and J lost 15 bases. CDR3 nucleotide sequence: TGTGCCAGCAGCTTAGACGGGACAGGGACCCGACCGCCGTTCTTC. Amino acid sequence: CASSLDGTGTRPPFF. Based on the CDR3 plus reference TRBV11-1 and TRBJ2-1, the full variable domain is EAEVAQSPRYKITEKSQAVAFWCDPISGHATLYWYRQILGQGPELLVQFQDESVVDDSQLPKDRFSAERLKGVDSTLKIQPAELGDSAMYLCASSLDGTGTRPPFFGPGTRLTVL.

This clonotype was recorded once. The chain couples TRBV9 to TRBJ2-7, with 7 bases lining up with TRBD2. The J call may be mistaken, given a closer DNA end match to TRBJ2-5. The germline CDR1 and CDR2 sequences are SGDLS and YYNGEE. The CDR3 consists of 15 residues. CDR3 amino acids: CASSVGTNTQETQYF. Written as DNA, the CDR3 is TGTGCCAGCAGCGTGGGGACTAACACCCAAGAGACCCAGTACTTC.

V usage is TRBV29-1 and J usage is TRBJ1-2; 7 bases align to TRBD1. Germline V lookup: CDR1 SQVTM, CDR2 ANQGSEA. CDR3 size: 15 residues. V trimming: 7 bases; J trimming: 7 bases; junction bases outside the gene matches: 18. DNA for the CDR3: TGCAGCGCCTCGACTGGGACAGACGGCACGGGTGGCTACACCTTC. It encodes CSASTGTDGTGGYTF.

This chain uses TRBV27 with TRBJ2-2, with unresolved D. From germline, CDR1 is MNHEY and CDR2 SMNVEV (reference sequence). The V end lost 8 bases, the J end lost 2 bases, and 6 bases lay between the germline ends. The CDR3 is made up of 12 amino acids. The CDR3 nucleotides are TGTGCCAGCGCTAAAAACACCGGGGAGCTGTTTTTT. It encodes CASAKNTGELFF.

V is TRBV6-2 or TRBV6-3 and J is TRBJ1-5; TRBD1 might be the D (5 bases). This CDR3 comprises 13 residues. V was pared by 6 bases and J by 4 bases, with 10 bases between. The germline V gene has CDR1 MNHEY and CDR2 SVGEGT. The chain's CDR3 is CASRHQGNQPQHF. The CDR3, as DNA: TGTGCCAGCAGACACCAGGGAAATCAGCCCCAGCATTTT.

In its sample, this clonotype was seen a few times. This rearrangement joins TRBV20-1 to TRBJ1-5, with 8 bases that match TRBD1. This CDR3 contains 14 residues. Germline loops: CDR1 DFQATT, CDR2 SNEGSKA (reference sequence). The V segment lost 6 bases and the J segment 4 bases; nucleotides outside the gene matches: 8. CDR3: CSAKGQVENQPQHF. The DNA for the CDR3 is TGCAGTGCGAAGGGACAGGTAGAAAATCAGCCCCAGCATTTT.

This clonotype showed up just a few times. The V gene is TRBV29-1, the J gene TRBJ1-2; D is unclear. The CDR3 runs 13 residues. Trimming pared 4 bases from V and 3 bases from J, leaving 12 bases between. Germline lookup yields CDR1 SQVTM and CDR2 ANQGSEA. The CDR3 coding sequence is TGCAGCGTTGCACCCGCCCGGGACTATGGCTACACCTTC. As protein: CSVAPARDYGYTF.